The rows below give T cell receptor beta chains drawn from one sample of a study of cytomegalovirus exposure and HLA in healthy donors. Generated by immunoSEQ multiplex PCR, the TCRdb table keeps only in-frame clones and is missing some. The profile shows roughly 99,000 clones, 79% of them singletons. Sequenced input: PBMCs. These receptors all come from a male donor in good health and CMV-seropositive. Each CDR3 is given with its conserved first and last residue. D genes are given only for firm matches. Clone size, where shown, is once, few, many, or a class for clones that have expanded.

j_gene	v_gene	d_gene	abundance	CDR3nt	CDR3aa
TRBJ1-1	TRBV29-1	.	.	TGCAGCGTTGAAGCCGTAATGAACACTGAAGCTTTCTTT	CSVEAVMNTEAFF
TRBJ2-7	TRBV27	.	.	TGTGCCAGCATCCTAGGGGGGGTGCAGTACTTC	CASILGGVQYF
TRBJ2-7	TRBV5-4	TRBD1	.	TGTGCCAGCAGCTCGACAGGGTCCGAGCAGTACTTC	CASSSTGSEQYF
TRBJ2-5	TRBV11-2	TRBD1	.	TGTGCCAGCAGCTCTTGGACAGGGGGATTTCAAGAGACCCAGTACTTC	CASSSWTGGFQETQYF
TRBJ1-1	TRBV29-1	TRBD1	.	TGCAGCGTTGTCCACAGGGGGACTGAAGCTTTCTTT	CSVVHRGTEAFF
TRBJ1-1	TRBV7-9	TRBD1	.	TGTGCCAGCAGCTTGGGTCCCGGGACAGTGAACACTGAAGCTTTCTTT	CASSLGPGTVNTEAFF
TRBJ2-3	TRBV29-1	TRBD1	.	TGCAGCCTCGGACAGGGCACAGATACGCAGTATTTT	CSLGQGTDTQYF
TRBJ2-5	TRBV27	TRBD2	.	TGTGCCAGCAGACTGACGGGGGGTCGGGAGACCCAGTACTTC	CASRLTGGRETQYF
TRBJ2-7	TRBV6-6	.	.	TGTGCCAGCAGTTTAAGGGGGGGAGGCAGTTCCTACGAGCAGTACTTC	CASSLRGGGSSYEQYF
TRBJ1-1	TRBV5-1	TRBD1	.	TGCGCCAGCAGCTTGGCCGGGACAGGGCAAGGCACTGAAGCTTTCTTT	CASSLAGTGQGTEAFF
TRBJ2-1	TRBV30	TRBD1	.	TGTGCCTGGGAACTCACTACAGGGGTTGAGCAGTTCTTC	CAWELTTGVEQFF
TRBJ1-1	TRBV19	TRBD1	.	TGTGCCAGTAGTCTCAACGGACAGGGAGGCACTGAAGCTTTCTTT	CASSLNGQGGTEAFF
TRBJ1-2	TRBV29-1	TRBD1	.	TGCAGCGTGGGGGACAGCTATGGCTACACCTTC	CSVGDSYGYTF
TRBJ2-3	TRBV5-1	.	.	TGCGCCAGCAGCTTGCCGTCGACAGATACGCAGTATTTT	CASSLPSTDTQYF
TRBJ1-2	TRBV29-1	TRBD1	.	TGCAGCGTGCACTCCGGGACAGCGGCCGGCTACACCTTC	CSVHSGTAAGYTF
TRBJ2-3	TRBV4-3	TRBD1	.	TGCGCCAGCAGCCAAGAAGCATCGGGGACAGTCATCACAGATACGCAGTATTTT	CASSQEASGTVITDTQYF
TRBJ1-1	TRBV6-1	.	.	TGTGCCAGCAGCGGTTTGATACTGGGCGTGGCTTTCTTT	CASSGLILGVAFF
TRBJ1-2	TRBV5-1	.	.	TGCGCCAGCAGCTTCGGGAGCGACTATGGCTACACCTTC	CASSFGSDYGYTF
TRBJ2-1	TRBV23-1	.	.	TGCGCCAGCAGTCACCCAATGTGTGGGCCTAATGAGCAGTTCTTC	CASSHPMCGPNEQFF
TRBJ2-1	TRBV12-5	.	.	TGTGCTAGTGGTTTGGGAGGCAATGAGCAGTTCTTC	CASGLGGNEQFF
TRBJ2-1	TRBV6-5	TRBD2	.	TGTGCCAGCAGTAACGGACTAGCACCCTACAATGAGCAGTTCTTC	CASSNGLAPYNEQFF
TRBJ1-2	TRBV27	.	.	TGTGCCAGCAGTTTCTCGACAAGTCATGGCTACACCTTC	CASSFSTSHGYTF
TRBJ1-2	TRBV27	TRBD1	.	TGTGCCAGCAGTTTAAGGGGGCGCCTCTATGGCTACACCTTC	CASSLRGRLYGYTF
TRBJ1-2	TRBV18	TRBD1	.	TGTGCCAGCTCCCATGGACAGGACTATGGCTACACCTTC	CASSHGQDYGYTF
TRBJ1-2	TRBV30	.	.	TGTGCCTGGAGTCTCTTACAGGGTACAGGCGGCTACACCTTC	CAWSLLQGTGGYTF
TRBJ1-2	TRBV14	TRBD1	.	TGTGCCAGCAGCTCGGACAGGGTTGGCTACACCTTC	CASSSDRVGYTF
TRBJ1-4	TRBV19	.	.	TGTGCCAGTAGTATGGGCAGGGATGAAAAACTGTTTTTT	CASSMGRDEKLFF
TRBJ2-2	TRBV4-1	TRBD2	.	TGCGCCAGCAGCCAAGAGAGGGAGGGAGCCGGGGAGCTGTTTTTT	CASSQEREGAGELFF
TRBJ2-7	TRBV5-5	TRBD1	.	TGTGCCAGCAGCAGGGGGGAAGGACAGGGTTACGAGCAGTACTTC	CASSRGEGQGYEQYF
TRBJ2-1	TRBV4-3	TRBD2	.	TGCGCCAGCAGCCAGCGGGGACTAGCGGGGGTCGATGAGCAGTTCTTC	CASSQRGLAGVDEQFF
TRBJ2-3	TRBV5-1	.	.	TGCGCCAGCAGCTTGAATCAGGGGCCTTCCCAAACGCAGTATTTT	CASSLNQGPSQTQYF
TRBJ1-1	TRBV5-4	.	.	TGTGCCAGCAGCTTTTTCAGGAACACTGAAGCTTTCTTT	CASSFFRNTEAFF
TRBJ2-6	TRBV6-5	.	.	TGTGCCAGCAGGAGTTATGGGGCCAACGTCCTGACTTTC	CASRSYGANVLTF
TRBJ2-7	TRBV5-4	.	.	TGTGCCAGCAGCTTGGGCGGCTACGAGCAGTACTTC	CASSLGGYEQYF
TRBJ2-7	TRBV4-1	.	.	TGCGCCAGCAGCCAAGGTCGGCAGGACATCACCTACGAGCAGTACTTC	CASSQGRQDITYEQYF
TRBJ2-7	TRBV2	TRBD2	.	TGTGCCAGCGTTGAGGGAGGGTACACCTACGAGCAGTACTTC	CASVEGGYTYEQYF
TRBJ1-1	TRBV5-1	TRBD1	few	TGCGCCAGCAGCGAAGGACAGGGAGGAGAAGCTTTCTTT	CASSEGQGGEAFF
TRBJ1-6	TRBV10-3	.	.	TGTGCCATCAGTGAGAGGGCGCCCGGGGATAATTCACCCCTCCACTTT	CAISERAPGDNSPLHF
TRBJ2-3	TRBV6-4	TRBD2	.	TGTGCCAGCAGCGGGACTAGCGGGGGGGGCACAGATACGCAGTATTTT	CASSGTSGGGTDTQYF
TRBJ1-1	TRBV6-1	.	.	TGTGCCAGCAGTCCGTTGGGGCAAAACACTGAAGCTTTCTTT	CASSPLGQNTEAFF
TRBJ2-7	TRBV9	.	.	TGTGCCAGCAGCGTAGGGAGCGGGCGGAAACCCTACGAGCAGTACTTC	CASSVGSGRKPYEQYF
TRBJ1-6	TRBV2	TRBD1	.	TGTGCCAGCAGACTGGACAGGGCTGGTTCACCCCTCCACTTT	CASRLDRAGSPLHF
TRBJ1-5	TRBV7-9	.	.	TGTGCCAGCAGCTTAGATTTAGGAGATCAGCCCCAGCATTTT	CASSLDLGDQPQHF
TRBJ1-3	TRBV5-4	TRBD1	.	TGTGCCAGCAGCCTTGACAGGGGCAACTCTGGAAACACCATATATTTT	CASSLDRGNSGNTIYF
TRBJ2-7	TRBV5-1	TRBD1	.	TGCGCCAGCAGCTCTACCGGGACAGCGGTCTTGGAGCAGTACTTC	CASSSTGTAVLEQYF
TRBJ1-6	TRBV9	TRBD1	few	TGTGCCAGCAGCGCCAGACTCACAGGGGGCGCCGGAACAGGGTCACCCCTCCACTTT	CASSARLTGGAGTGSPLHF
TRBJ1-6	TRBV7-9	.	.	TGTGCCAGCAGCGCAGACGCTCAGGGGATTAATTCACCCCTCCACTTT	CASSADAQGINSPLHF
TRBJ1-5	TRBV18	TRBD1	.	TGTGCCAGCTCACCTGTAAGGGACAGGGGGAGCAATCAGCCCCAGCATTTT	CASSPVRDRGSNQPQHF
TRBJ2-3	TRBV18	TRBD1	.	TGTGCCAGCTCACCAAGCACAGGGGCAGATACGCAGTATTTT	CASSPSTGADTQYF
TRBJ2-1	TRBV7-2	.	.	TGTGCCAGCAGCTTCCCAGGTAACAATGAGCAGTTCTTC	CASSFPGNNEQFF
TRBJ1-2	TRBV5-1	TRBD1	few	TGCGCCAGCAGCTGGGAGGACAGGGTAAACGGCTACACCTTC	CASSWEDRVNGYTF
TRBJ1-5	TRBV6-1	.	.	TGTGCCAGCAGTGAAACCGGGGATCAGCCCCAGCATTTT	CASSETGDQPQHF
TRBJ1-2	TRBV5-4	.	.	TGTGCCAGCAGCTTGAGGAGCGTCTACGGCTACACCTTC	CASSLRSVYGYTF
TRBJ1-6	TRBV7-9	TRBD1	.	TGTGCCAGCCCCCCTGGGGGGACAGACCTTCCCGATCCCCTCCACTTT	CASPPGGTDLPDPLHF